A selection of T cell receptor beta chains follows, all from one sample in a study of early T cells in non-severe SARS-CoV-2 infection. One entry per CDR3 protein results from TCRdb running MiXCR on the 5' RACE reads. The table includes some 30,000 distinct CDR3 sequences, about 4.5% detected once. Sequencing used whole blood. These receptors were taken from an adult who was a healthcare worker with PCR-confirmed SARS-CoV-2 infection or an uninfected control (not recorded which). The CDR3 runs from the conserved cysteine through the conserved F or W. The D gene is left open where the match is weak. The listing skips clone size in some rows; elsewhere it reads once, few, many or a size class.

V gene	D gene	clone size	J gene	CDR3 protein	CDR3 DNA
TRBV7-2	-	many	TRBJ1-4	CASSLAPGKTGFF	TGTGCCAGCAGCTTAGCGCCAGGCAAAACAGGGTTTTTT
TRBV5-1	TRBD1	many	TRBJ1-1	CASSPKTGGRTEAFF	TGCGCCAGCAGCCCCAAGACAGGGGGAAGGACTGAAGCTTTCTTT
TRBV28	-	-	TRBJ2-7	CASSLLGGSYEQYF	TGTGCCAGCAGTTTATTGGGGGGCTCCTACGAGCAGTACTTC
TRBV13	TRBD1	few	TRBJ1-2	CASPGSGQGYGYTF	TGTGCCAGCCCAGGCTCGGGACAGGGCTATGGCTACACCTTC
TRBV7-8	TRBD1	many	TRBJ2-3	CASTYGTGGPDTQYF	TGTGCCAGCACCTACGGGACAGGGGGCCCAGATACGCAGTATTTT
TRBV9	-	-	TRBJ2-5	CASSVGNRAGAQYF	TGTGCCAGCAGCGTAGGGAACCGGGCTGGGGCCCAGTACTTC
TRBV3-1	-	few	TRBJ2-1	CASSQVGGQRSEQFF	TGTGCCAGCAGCCAAGTGGGAGGCCAGAGGTCTGAGCAGTTCTTC
TRBV5-1	TRBD2	few	TRBJ2-3	CASKTSGWGDTQYF	TGCGCCAGTAAAACTAGCGGGTGGGGAGATACGCAGTATTTT
TRBV27	-	-	TRBJ2-5	CASRREPRGTQYF	TGTGCCAGCCGACGAGAACCCCGAGGGACCCAGTACTTC
TRBV20-1	TRBD2	-	TRBJ2-5	CSASKASGYQETQYF	TGCAGTGCTAGTAAGGCTAGCGGGTACCAAGAGACCCAGTACTTC
TRBV12-3/TRBV12-4	-	-	TRBJ2-4	CASSQNAYKNIQYF	TGTGCCAGCAGCCAGAACGCTTACAAAAACATTCAGTACTTC
TRBV20-1	-	many	TRBJ2-3	CSARSVNTQYF	TGCAGTGCTAGAAGCGTTAATACGCAGTATTTT
TRBV19	-	-	TRBJ2-6	CASSVHSSGANVLTF	TGTGCCAGTAGTGTCCATAGCTCTGGGGCCAACGTCCTGACTTTC
TRBV12-3/TRBV12-4	TRBD1	many	TRBJ1-1	CASSRGVNTEAFF	TGTGCCAGCAGCAGGGGGGTGAACACTGAAGCTTTCTTT
TRBV9	-	few	TRBJ2-3	CASSVARTDTQYF	TGTGCCAGCAGCGTAGCAAGGACAGATACGCAGTATTTT
TRBV12-3/TRBV12-4	TRBD1	-	TRBJ2-3	CASSPGQGADTQYF	TGTGCCAGCAGTCCGGGACAGGGGGCAGATACGCAGTATTTT
TRBV3-1	-	many	TRBJ2-7	CASSPRTDTYEQYF	TGTGCCAGCAGCCCTCGGACCGACACCTACGAGCAGTACTTC
TRBV12-3/TRBV12-4	-	few	TRBJ2-4	CASSLAGDKNIQYF	TGTGCCAGCAGTTTGGCCGGGGACAAAAACATTCAGTACTTC
TRBV30	-	many	TRBJ2-3	CAWSVGSATDTQYF	TGTGCCTGGAGTGTAGGTAGCGCCACAGATACGCAGTATTTT
TRBV30	-	many	TRBJ1-2	CAWRPGGDPFGYTF	TGTGCCTGGAGACCGGGGGGAGATCCTTTCGGCTACACCTTC
TRBV2	-	few	TRBJ2-7	CASSEQLHEQYF	TGTGCCAGCAGTGAACAACTCCACGAGCAGTACTTC
TRBV5-1	-	many	TRBJ2-7	CASSVGSPGRPTYEQYF	TGCGCCAGCAGCGTAGGAAGTCCGGGACGTCCGACCTACGAGCAGTACTTC
TRBV7-9	TRBD2	-	TRBJ2-3	CASSMTSGGTDTQYF	TGTGCCAGCAGCATGACTAGCGGGGGCACAGATACGCAGTATTTT
TRBV7-2	-	many	TRBJ2-5	CASSISPDGETQYF	TGTGCCAGCAGCATCTCCCCGGACGGAGAGACCCAGTACTTC
TRBV5-6	-	many	TRBJ2-1	CASSWIVGGNEQFF	TGTGCCAGCAGCTGGATTGTAGGGGGCAATGAGCAGTTCTTC
TRBV11-1	-	few	TRBJ2-5	CASSPQPGGETQYF	TGTGCCAGCAGCCCTCAACCTGGGGGAGAGACCCAGTACTTC
TRBV18	-	many	TRBJ2-3	CASSPPEGDTDTQYF	TGTGCCAGCTCACCACCAGAGGGGGACACAGATACGCAGTATTTT
TRBV7-9	-	few	TRBJ2-1	CASSLAASQQFF	TGTGCCAGCAGCTTAGCGGCGTCCCAGCAGTTCTTC
TRBV4-3	-	many	TRBJ2-4	CASSQDVPGGIAKNIQYF	TGCGCCAGCAGCCAAGATGTCCCTGGTGGCATAGCCAAAAACATTCAGTACTTC
TRBV3-1	-	many	TRBJ2-7	CASSQAFRSSYEQYF	TGTGCCAGCAGCCAAGCGTTCAGAAGCTCCTACGAGCAGTACTTC
TRBV4-1	-	-	TRBJ1-2	CASSQGRQPGYTF	TGCGCCAGCAGCCAAGGAAGACAGCCTGGCTACACCTTC
TRBV12-3/TRBV12-4	-	few	TRBJ2-7	CASGEGVGEQYF	TGTGCCAGCGGGGAGGGGGTCGGAGAGCAGTACTTC
TRBV7-9	-	many	TRBJ2-1	CASSSLSYNEQFF	TGTGCCAGCAGCTCTCTATCCTACAATGAGCAGTTCTTC
TRBV21-1	-	-	TRBJ2-7	CASSKGWRHRVGTSGMVHEQYF	TGTGCCAGCAGCAAAGGTTGGCGGCACAGGGTAGGGACTAGCGGGATGGTCCACGAGCAGTACTTC
TRBV12-3/TRBV12-4	TRBD1	few	TRBJ1-6	CASSPRTGRGPLHF	TGTGCCAGTAGCCCTAGGACAGGCCGCGGACCCCTCCACTTT
TRBV2	TRBD2	many	TRBJ2-1	CASNWEGEQFF	TGTGCCAGCAATTGGGAGGGAGAGCAGTTCTTC
TRBV10-3	TRBD1	many	TRBJ1-5	CAISESGTANQPQHF	TGTGCCATCAGTGAGTCGGGGACAGCTAATCAGCCCCAGCATTTT
TRBV6-5	-	-	TRBJ2-7	CASSIRNSYEQYF	TGTGCCAGCAGCATACGAAACTCCTACGAGCAGTACTTC
TRBV6-2/TRBV6-3	-	many	TRBJ2-1	CASSSRVERGNEQFF	TGTGCCAGCAGTTCCAGGGTCGAAAGGGGCAATGAGCAGTTCTTC
TRBV7-2	-	many	TRBJ2-1	CASSLARQDNEQFF	TGTGCCAGCAGCTTAGCGCGGCAGGACAATGAGCAGTTCTTC
TRBV7-2	TRBD2	medium-sized	TRBJ2-3	CASSASGTSVTSQYF	TGTGCCAGCAGCGCATCCGGGACTAGCGTCACGTCGCAGTATTTT
TRBV20-1	-	many	TRBJ1-5	CSASGSFTGQPQHF	TGCAGTGCTAGTGGCAGCTTCACGGGACAGCCCCAGCATTTT